These 31 T cell receptor beta chains came from one sample sequenced in a study of T cells after yellow fever vaccination (dated by TCRdb to the late 2010s). Library preparation employed 5' RACE. Sequencing was carried out with an Illumina HiSeq 2500. TCRdb reworked the public reads: Q25 trimming with fastp, MiXCR clone assembly, productive beta chains retained. Each CDR3 protein appears once, grouped with its most common genes and DNA. Here the sample has 350,000 or so distinct CDR3 sequences; less than 9.5% occur a single time. The ten largest clones represent 15% to 20% of the sample. The treatment or condition label corresponds to: live attenuated yellow fever vaccine strain. The sample here was PBMCs, taken about 49 days after the first yellow fever vaccination. The source of these receptors is a man younger than 30 who received the YFV17D yellow fever vaccine.

This clonotype was seen repeatedly, ten times or more. The CDR3 coding sequence is TGCAGTGCACTAGCGTCGAGCTCTGGGGCCAACGTCCTGACTTTC. The encoded protein is CSALASSSGANVLTF. V and J are TRBV20-1 and TRBJ2-6; 7 nucleotides match TRBD2. From germline, CDR1 is DFQATT and CDR2 SNEGSKA (reference sequence). J was trimmed by 0 bases and V by 6 bases; bases with no gene match: 5. The CDR3 length is 15 residues.

This clonotype was recorded many times. The rearrangement joins TRBV6-5 to TRBJ1-3; a possible D gene is TRBD1 (6 bases). Trimming shortened V by 0 bases and J by 4 bases, and 7 bases separated the two germline ends. The CDR3 runs to 14 residues. Germline loops: CDR1 MNHEY, CDR2 SVGAGI. Here the CDR3 reads CASSYSGAGNTIYF. The CDR3 DNA is TGTGCCAGCAGTTACTCGGGGGCCGGAAACACCATATATTTT.

The chain carries TRBV2 and TRBJ1-5, with TRBD1 as a possible D gene (6 bases). The CDR3 spans 15 residues. CDR1 is SNHLY, CDR2 FYNNEI, per germline. V lost 6 bases and J 2 bases, leaving 14 bases between the germline ends. CDR3 in amino acids: CASRIRDMGNQPQHF. Written as DNA, the CDR3 is TGTGCCAGCAGGATCCGGGACATGGGCAATCAGCCCCAGCATTTT.

This CDR3 is CSARRGTYMNTEAFF. CDR3 in DNA: TGCAGTGCTAGAAGGGGTACCTACATGAACACTGAAGCTTTCTTT. The chain joins TRBV20-1 to TRBJ1-1, with a possible D match to TRBD1 (5 bases). The germline V gene has CDR1 DFQATT and CDR2 SNEGSKA (reference sequence). This CDR3 is 15 amino acids long. Trimming left V 2 bases short and J 0 bases short, with 13 bases between.

The chain recombines TRBV19 with TRBJ1-5; D is undetermined. V shed 4 bases and J shed 3 bases, with 16 bases lying between them. The CDR3 contains 16 residues. Per germline, CDR1 LNHDA and CDR2 SQIVND (reference sequence). CDR3: CASSNGAASPNQPQHF. The CDR3, as DNA: TGTGCCAGTAGTAACGGAGCCGCCTCTCCCAATCAGCCCCAGCATTTT.

This clonotype appeared a few times. The chain recombines TRBV7-2 with TRBJ2-4, with D unresolved. With 4 bases removed from V and 6 bases from J, the gap between germline ends came to 13 bases. Germline-derived CDR1 and CDR2 are SGHTA and FQGNSA. The CDR3 contains 14 residues. The CDR3 is CASSYQWSPNIQYF. CDR3 in DNA: TGTGCCAGCAGCTATCAGTGGTCCCCAAACATTCAGTACTTC.

This clonotype has only a few counts. V and J are TRBV6-5 and TRBJ2-3; D may match TRBD1 or TRBD2 (5 bases each). CDR3 length: 12 amino acids. CDR1 MNHEY and CDR2 SVGAGI come from the germline V gene. The V gene lost 8 bases and the J gene lost 8 bases, with 14 bases spanning the gap. This CDR3 is CASGLHGGTQYF. CDR3 in DNA: TGTGCCAGCGGGCTACATGGGGGTACGCAGTATTTT.

This clonotype was detected a few times. This chain connects TRBV6-5 to TRBJ1-1; D is ambiguous. Trimming took 0 bases from V and 8 from J, leaving 7 bases between them. The CDR3 extends over 12 amino acids. CDR1 is MNHEY, CDR2 SVGAGI, per germline. The CDR3 nucleotides are TGTGCCAGCAGTTACTCGAACAAAGAAGCTTTCTTT. Translated: CASSYSNKEAFF.

On this clonotype itself: Since a much larger clone is just one base distant, this may be a read error. The chain links TRBV5-1 to TRBJ2-2; D call uncertain. Germline V gene sequence: CDR1 SGHRS, CDR2 YFSETQ. The CDR3 length is 14 residues. V gave up 0 bases and J gave up 1 base, with 4 bases separating them. The CDR3 DNA is TGCGCCAGCAGCTTGGACATGAACACCGGGGAGCTGTTTTTT. This translates into CASSLDMNTGELFF. The variable domain in full, with the rest retrieved from reference TRBV5-1 and TRBJ2-2, is KAGVTQTPRYLIKTRGQQVTLSCSPISGHRSVSWYQQTPGQGLQFLFEYFSETQRNKGNFPGRFSGRQFSNSRSEMNVSTLELGDSALYLCASSLDMNTGELFFGEGSRLTVL.

This clonotype was seen a few times. The chain couples TRBV18 to TRBJ2-7; 9 nucleotides line up with TRBD1. Trimming removed 3 bases from V and 2 bases from J; junction bases left unmatched: 5. CDR1 is KGHSH and CDR2 is LQKENI in the germline V gene. This CDR3 contains 15 residues. The CDR3 DNA reads as TGTGCCAGCTCACCGCCCGGGACAGGGACCTACGAGCAGTACGTC. Its translation: CASSPPGTGTYEQYV.

This clonotype was counted only a few times. The genes are TRBV28 and TRBJ2-7; D unresolved. The CDR3 runs to 10 residues. Germline CDR1 MDHEN, CDR2 SYDVKM. The CDR3 reads CARRLFGQYV. The CDR3 DNA is TGTGCACGTCGCTTATTCGGGCAGTACGTC.

CDR3 sequence (DNA): TGCAGTGTGGACAGGGACGGCACCGGGGAGCTGTTTTTT. This codes for CSVDRDGTGELFF. The J gene is TRBJ2-2, the V gene TRBV20-1; 8 bases agree with TRBD1. The CDR3 contains 13 residues. Germline V gene lookup returns CDR1 DFQATT and CDR2 SNEGSKA (reference sequence). Unmatched junction bases numbered 5, after V lost 7 bases and J lost 4 bases.

This sequence joins TRBV7-3 and TRBJ2-3, with 11 bases matching TRBD2. The V gene end was trimmed by 0 bases and the J gene end by 2 bases; junction bases not matched to a gene: 10. CDR3 length: 19 amino acids. CDR1 and CDR2 (germline): SGHTA, FQGTGA. In nucleotides, the CDR3 is TGTGCCAGCAGCTTAACGCTAGCGGGGGGCCTACATAACACAGATACGCAGTATTTT. This gives the protein CASSLTLAGGLHNTDTQYF.

This clonotype turned up a few times. CDR3 nucleotides: TGTGCCAGCAGCTCATGGGACCGAAACACTGAAGCTTTCTTT. Residues: CASSSWDRNTEAFF. The V and J genes are TRBV7-9 and TRBJ1-1; D perhaps matches TRBD1 (5 bases). Germline V gene data show CDR1 as SEHNR and CDR2 as FQNEAQ (reference sequence). Trimming left V 4 bases short and J 2 bases short, with 11 bases between. This CDR3 has 14 residues.

This rearrangement joins TRBV18 to TRBJ1-1; D might be TRBD1 (5 bases). With 3 bases removed from V and 0 bases from J, the gap between germline ends came to 14 bases. The germline V gene encodes CDR1 KGHSH and CDR2 LQKENI. This CDR3 region has 16 residues. The CDR3 nucleotides read TGTGCCAGCTCACCCGTCACGGGGGACTTGAACACTGAAGCTTTCTTT. This translates into CASSPVTGDLNTEAFF.

This clonotype was recorded a few times. The gene calls are TRBV9 and TRBJ2-3; TRBD2 matches 9 bases. The CDR3 contains 15 residues. Unmatched junction bases numbered 8, after V lost 6 bases and J lost 3 bases. Germline V CDR1 and CDR2: SGDLS, YYNGEE. The DNA for the CDR3 is TGTGCCAGCAACAGCGGGGGGAAGGGGACAGATACGCAGTATTTT. It codes for CASNSGGKGTDTQYF.

In this sample, this clonotype turned up a few times. The chain employs TRBV4-2 and TRBJ2-2; maybe TRBD2 (6 bases). Germline V CDR1 and CDR2: LGHNA, YNFKEQ. The CDR3 sequence is 15 residues long. The germline V and J ends were trimmed by 4 bases and 1 base, with 10 bases remaining between them. The CDR3 DNA is TGTGCCAGCAGCCCCGGGGGAGGGAACACCGGGGAGCTGTTTTTT. This gives the protein CASSPGGGNTGELFF.

This clonotype has more than one count but fewer than ten. J is TRBJ2-5 and V is TRBV7-2, with 11 bases lining up with TRBD2. Germline-derived CDR1 and CDR2 are SGHTA and FQGNSA. V shed 0 bases, J shed 1 base, and the junction held 4 bases outside the gene matches. This CDR3 region has 17 residues. The CDR3 reads CASSLALLAGAQETQYF. In nucleotides, the CDR3 is TGTGCCAGCAGCTTAGCGCTACTAGCGGGGGCCCAAGAGACCCAGTACTTC.

In its sample, this clonotype was seen a few times. The CDR3 sequence is CASESGGTYNEQFF. CDR3 coding DNA: TGTGCCAGCGAAAGCGGGGGAACCTACAATGAGCAGTTCTTC. The rearrangement links TRBV6-1 to TRBJ2-1; 8 nucleotides match TRBD2. CDR3 length: 14 amino acids. V dropped 8 bases and J dropped 2; count of bases not matched to a gene: 5. Germline CDR1 is MNHNS and CDR2 is SASEGT.

This clonotype appeared a few times. V gene TRBV5-1 combines with J gene TRBJ1-5; D gene unclear. Trimming took 0 bases from V and 3 from J, leaving 7 bases between them. Per the germline V gene, CDR1 is SGHRS and CDR2 is YFSETQ. There are 14 residues in the CDR3. DNA of the CDR3: TGCGCCAGCAGCTTGGATCCCAACAATCAGCCCCAGCATTTT. Translated: CASSLDPNNQPQHF.

This chain connects TRBV30 to TRBJ1-1; the match to TRBD1 covers 8 bases. The junction had 12 bases not matched to a gene; V was cut back by 4 bases and J by 5 bases. This CDR3 is built from 15 residues. Per germline, CDR1 GTSNPN and CDR2 SVGIG (reference sequence). The CDR3 loop reads CAWNQPGGARTEAFF. The CDR3 bases are TGTGCCTGGAATCAGCCAGGGGGCGCGAGGACTGAAGCTTTCTTT.

This clonotype showed up just a few times. The gene calls are TRBV4-3 and TRBJ1-2, with a weak D call TRBD1 (6 bases). V was clipped by 0 bases and J by 0 bases, with 11 bases between them. This CDR3 region has 16 residues. Germline V lookup: CDR1 LGHNA, CDR2 YSLEER. In nucleotides, the CDR3 is TGCGCCAGCAGCCAAGAATGGACAGAAGCTAACTATGGCTACACCTTC. As protein: CASSQEWTEANYGYTF.

This clonotype has at least ten counts. The gene calls are TRBV12-3 or TRBV12-4 and TRBJ2-3; 7 bases line up with TRBD2. V trimming: 2 bases; J trimming: 6 bases; junction bases outside the gene matches: 5. This CDR3 contains 14 residues. The DNA of the CDR3 is TGTGCCAGCAGTTTACTAGCGGTGCTGGATACGCAGTATTTT. Translation gives CASSLLAVLDTQYF.

This chain joins TRBV7-6 and TRBJ2-1; no definite D call. Trimming shortened V by 5 bases and J by 6 bases, and 8 bases separated the two germline ends. Germline CDR1 reads SGHVS; CDR2 reads FNYEAQ. The CDR3 totals 12 residues. The CDR3 here is CASSSASNEQFF. DNA of the CDR3: TGTGCCAGCAGCAGCGCTAGCAATGAGCAGTTCTTC.

This chain connects TRBV4-3 to TRBJ2-7; D might be TRBD1 (7 bases). Germline CDR1 is LGHNA and CDR2 is YSLEER. The CDR3 contains 14 residues. V was cut by 2 bases and J by 4 bases, with 12 bases left in between. CDR3 residues: CASSQLTGRYEQYF. In nucleotides, the CDR3 is TGCGCCAGCAGCCAACTGACAGGGAGGTACGAGCAGTACTTC.

The chain has TRBV27 and TRBJ2-4; D gene ambiguous. V lost 2 bases and J 0 bases, leaving 8 bases between the germline ends. The CDR3 runs 15 residues. Germline assignment: CDR1 MNHEY and CDR2 SMNVEV (reference sequence). The CDR3 region is CASSLQELAKNIQYF. The CDR3 DNA sequence: TGTGCCAGCAGTTTACAGGAGCTAGCCAAAAACATTCAGTACTTC.

This chain joins TRBV6-1 and TRBJ1-5; D is undetermined. The V gene lost 7 bases and the J gene lost 0 bases, with 10 bases spanning the gap. The germline V gene has CDR1 MNHNS and CDR2 SASEGT. The CDR3 has 14 amino acids. The CDR3 loop is CASNPSDSNQPQHF. For the CDR3, the DNA is TGTGCCAGCAACCCCTCGGATAGCAATCAGCCCCAGCATTTT.

In regard to this clonotype: At one boundary the junction diverges from the germline segment, which might be a read error. The chain combines TRBV7-6 with TRBJ2-2, with no clear D. The germline CDR1 and CDR2 sequences are SGHVS and FNYEAQ. The CDR3 is 14 amino acids. The CDR3 sequence: CASSFSHRVGQLFF. The CDR3, as DNA: TGTGCCAGCAGCTTTAGTCATCGGGTCGGGCAGCTGTTTTTT.

The rearrangement links TRBV6-1 to TRBJ2-3; 7 bases are shared with TRBD2. There are 15 residues in the CDR3. J gave up 2 bases and V 6 bases, and 8 bases lay outside the gene matches. CDR1 and CDR2 (germline): MNHNS, SASEGT. CDR3 sequence (DNA): TGTGCCAGCAGCCTCCGGGACTACCCCACAGATACGCAGTATTTT. Protein product: CASSLRDYPTDTQYF.

In this sample, this clonotype turned up a few times. This chain joins TRBV7-3 and TRBJ1-1; D is perhaps TRBD1 (6 bases). The V gene lost 3 bases and the J gene lost 2 bases, with 13 bases spanning the gap. This CDR3 spans 15 amino acids. Germline CDR1 SGHTA, CDR2 FQGTGA. The CDR3 loop is CASSLYGTPNTEAFF. CDR3 coding DNA: TGTGCCAGCAGCTTGTATGGGACACCAAACACTGAAGCTTTCTTT.

The table lists this clonotype with a few counts. CDR3 bases: TGCAGCGTCGCAGATAATAGCAATCAGCCCCAGCATTTT. It specifies CSVADNSNQPQHF. V usage is TRBV29-1 and J usage is TRBJ1-5; no reliable D call. Germline lookup yields CDR1 SQVTM and CDR2 ANQGSEA. The ends were cut back, 6 bases at V and 0 bases at J, with 9 bases in the middle. The CDR3 runs 13 residues.